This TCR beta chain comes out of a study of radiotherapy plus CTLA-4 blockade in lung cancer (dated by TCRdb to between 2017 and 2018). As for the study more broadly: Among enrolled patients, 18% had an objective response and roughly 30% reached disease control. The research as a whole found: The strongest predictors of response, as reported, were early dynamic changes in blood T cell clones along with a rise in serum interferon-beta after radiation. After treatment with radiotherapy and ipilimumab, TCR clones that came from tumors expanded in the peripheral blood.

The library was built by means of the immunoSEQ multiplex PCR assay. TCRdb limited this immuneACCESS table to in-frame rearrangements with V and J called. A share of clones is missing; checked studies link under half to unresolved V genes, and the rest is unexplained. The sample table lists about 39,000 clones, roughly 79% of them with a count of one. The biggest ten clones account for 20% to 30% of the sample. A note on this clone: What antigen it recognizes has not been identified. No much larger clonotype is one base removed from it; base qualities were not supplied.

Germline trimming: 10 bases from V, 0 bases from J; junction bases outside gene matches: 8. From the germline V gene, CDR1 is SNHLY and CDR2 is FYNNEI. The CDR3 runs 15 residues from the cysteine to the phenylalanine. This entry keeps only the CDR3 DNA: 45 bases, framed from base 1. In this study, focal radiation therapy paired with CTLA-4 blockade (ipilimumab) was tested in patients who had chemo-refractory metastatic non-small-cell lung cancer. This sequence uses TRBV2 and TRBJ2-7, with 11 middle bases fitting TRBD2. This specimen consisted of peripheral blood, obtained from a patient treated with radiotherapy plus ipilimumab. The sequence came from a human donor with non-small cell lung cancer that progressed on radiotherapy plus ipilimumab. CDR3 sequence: CATSSGGTSSYEQYF. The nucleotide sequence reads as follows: TGTGCCACATCTAGCGGGGGGACCAGCTCCTACGAGCAGTACTTC.